This T cell receptor beta chain was retrieved from a study of T cells after yellow fever vaccination. Looked up from germline, CDR1 is PRHDT and CDR2 is FYEKMQ (reference sequence). This CDR3 has 14 amino acids. The V end was cut by 6 bases, the J end by 2 bases, with 12 bases between. A single record per CDR3 protein comes from TCRdb applying MiXCR to the 5' RACE reads. There are more than 200,000 distinct CDR3 sequences in the sample; more than 3.5% occur only once, and 19% lies in the top ten. The source of this sequence is a man aged 18-30 years who received the YFV17D yellow fever vaccine. This sample comprised PBMCs, obtained 15 days after the yellow fever booster vaccination. The chain couples TRBV13 to TRBJ2-3; no clear D. The CDR3 region is CASSSDFYTDTQYF. CDR3 nucleotides: TGTGCCAGCAGTTCAGACTTCTACACAGATACGCAGTATTTT.